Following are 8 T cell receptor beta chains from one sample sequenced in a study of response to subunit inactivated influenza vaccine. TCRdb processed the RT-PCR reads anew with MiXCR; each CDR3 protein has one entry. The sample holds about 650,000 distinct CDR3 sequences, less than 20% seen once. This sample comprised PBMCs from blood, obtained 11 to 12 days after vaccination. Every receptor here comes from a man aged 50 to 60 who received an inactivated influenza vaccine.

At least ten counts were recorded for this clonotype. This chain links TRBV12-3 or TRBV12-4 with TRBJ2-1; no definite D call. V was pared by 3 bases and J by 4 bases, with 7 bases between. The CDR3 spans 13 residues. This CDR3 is CASSFGQYNEQFF. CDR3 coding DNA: TGTGCCAGCAGTTTTGGGCAGTACAATGAGCAGTTCTTC.

CDR3 sequence (DNA): TGTGCCAGCAGGGTGCAGAACACCGGGGAGCTGTTTTTT. Its translation: CASRVQNTGELFF. The V and J genes are TRBV3-1 and TRBJ2-2; no clear D. Looked up from germline, CDR1 is LGHDT and CDR2 is YNNKEL (reference sequence). With 6 bases removed from V and 1 base from J, the gap between germline ends came to 6 bases. The CDR3 is 13 residues long.

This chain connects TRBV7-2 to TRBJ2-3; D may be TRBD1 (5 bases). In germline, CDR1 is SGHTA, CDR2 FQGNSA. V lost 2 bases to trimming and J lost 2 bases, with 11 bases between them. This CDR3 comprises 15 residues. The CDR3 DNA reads TGTGCCAGCAGCTTATATCAGGGCACCACAGATACGCAGTATTTT. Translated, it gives CASSLYQGTTDTQYF.

CDR3 DNA: TGTGCCAGCAGCGATCCGGGGGAACCAGGTTTAGATACGCAGTATTTT. It encodes CASSDPGEPGLDTQYF. This chain connects TRBV5-6 to TRBJ2-3, with D maybe TRBD2 (6 bases). The germline V gene has CDR1 SGHDT and CDR2 YYEEEE. V lost 4 bases and J lost 5, with 20 bases in between. The CDR3 runs to 16 residues.

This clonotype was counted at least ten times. The CDR3 sequence is CASSPHGGLLRNEQFF. CDR3 in DNA: TGTGCCAGCAGCCCCCATGGCGGCCTACTGAGGAATGAGCAGTTCTTC. The V call is TRBV7-2, the J call TRBJ2-1, with D unclear. The V and J ends lost 5 bases and 7 bases respectively, with 21 bases between them. The CDR3 spans 16 residues. CDR1 and CDR2 from the germline V gene are SGHTA and FQGNSA. Supplemented by reference TRBV7-2 and TRBJ2-1, the full variable domain reads GAGVSQSPSNKVTEKGKDVELRCDPISGHTALYWYRQSLGQGLEFLIYFQGNSAPDKSGLPSDRFSAERTGGSVSTLTIQRTQQEDSAVYLCASSPHGGLLRNEQFFGPGTRLTVL.

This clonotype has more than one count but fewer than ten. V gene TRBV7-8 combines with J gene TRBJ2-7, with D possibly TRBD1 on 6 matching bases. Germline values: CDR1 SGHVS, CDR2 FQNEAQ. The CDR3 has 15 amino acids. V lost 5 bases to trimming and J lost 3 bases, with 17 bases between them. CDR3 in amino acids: CASSVHRDTHYEQYF. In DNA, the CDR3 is TGTGCCAGCAGCGTCCATAGGGACACCCACTACGAGCAGTACTTC.

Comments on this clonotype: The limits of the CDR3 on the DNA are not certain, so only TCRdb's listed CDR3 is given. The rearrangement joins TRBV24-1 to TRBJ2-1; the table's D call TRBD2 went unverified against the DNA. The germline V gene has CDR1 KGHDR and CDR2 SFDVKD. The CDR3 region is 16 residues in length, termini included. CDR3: CATSDFGPGSYNEQFF.

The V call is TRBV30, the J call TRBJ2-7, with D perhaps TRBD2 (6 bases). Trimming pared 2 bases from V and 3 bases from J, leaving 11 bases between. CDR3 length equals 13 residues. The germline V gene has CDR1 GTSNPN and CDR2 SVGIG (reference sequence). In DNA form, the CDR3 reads TGTGCCTGGAGTTGGAGGGCCAGCTACGAGCAGTACTTC. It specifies CAWSWRASYEQYF.